This T cell receptor (beta chain) was identified during a study of graft-versus-host responses after intestinal transplantation. Background on the study: Recipients had multivisceral, liver-intestinal, or isolated intestinal transplants. Induction using anti-thymocyte globulin, followed by tacrolimus and steroids for roughly 3 years, was given to all recipients. Notes on the study in general: GvH clones turned up in recipient marrow; some had shown up first in ileum or blood. Allografts of one patient group, those with graft-donor T cell macrochimerism, had high graft-versus-host to host-versus-graft clonal ratios.

The repertoire was sequenced with immunoSEQ multiplex PCR; TCRdb's copy has only in-frame clones and lacks some. The sample yields 77,000 or so clones, 92% seen once. Trimming at V came to 6 bases and at J to 3 bases, leaving 9 bases not matched to a gene. This CDR3 has 15 residues. CDR1 and CDR2 (germline): KGHSH, LQKENI. About this clone: What it binds is not known.

The chain links TRBV18 to TRBJ2-7, with 9 bases fitting TRBD1. This specimen consisted of PBMCs, obtained 98 days after intestinal transplantation. The sequence derives from a human patient who received an intestinal transplant, so some T cells may come from the graft donor. CDR3 amino acids: CASSRGQGLHYEQYF. The CDR3 DNA is TGTGCCAGCTCGAGGGGACAGGGATTACACTACGAGCAGTACTTC.